A selection of T cell receptor beta chains follows, all from one sample in a study of cytomegalovirus exposure and HLA in healthy donors. Some clones are missing from TCRdb's copy, which holds only in-frame ones; the method was immunoSEQ multiplex PCR. The sample lists 100,000 to 150,000 clones, 75% to 85% occurring once. Input material: PBMCs. The receptor set was obtained from a male donor in good health and CMV-seronegative. Both conserved end residues are part of each CDR3. A D gene is named only where the DNA matches it firmly. Clone size is given for some rows only: seen once, a few or many times, or a class if the clone is expanded.

d_call	v_call	clone_size	cdr3_length	j_call	cdr3_nt	cdr3_aa
TRBD1	TRBV5-6	-	17	TRBJ2-7	TGTGCCAGCAGCCCGCAACCGGGACAGGGGCGCGGGTACGAGCAGTACTTC	CASSPQPGQGRGYEQYF
TRBD2	TRBV6-4	-	14	TRBJ2-1	TGTGCCAGCAGTGTCGTAGCGGGCGCGGGTGAGCAGTTCTTC	CASSVVAGAGEQFF
-	TRBV30	-	13	TRBJ1-1	TGTGCCTGGAGTGTTGGAGGGAACACTGAAGCTTTCTTT	CAWSVGGNTEAFF
-	TRBV28	-	15	TRBJ2-1	TGTGCCAGCAGTTTGGTCGTTGGGGGGTACAATGAGCAGTTCTTC	CASSLVVGGYNEQFF
-	TRBV30	few	12	TRBJ2-2	TGTGCCTGGACTGATTTAGCCGGGGAGCTGTTTTTT	CAWTDLAGELFF
-	TRBV5-1	-	13	TRBJ2-3	TGCGCCAGCAGCTTGGAAGCTACAGATACGCAGTATTTT	CASSLEATDTQYF
TRBD1	TRBV7-2	-	15	TRBJ1-4	TGTGCCAGCAGCGTAGACCGGGACAGCTTTGAAAAACTGTTTTTT	CASSVDRDSFEKLFF
TRBD1	TRBV11-2	-	14	TRBJ2-1	TGTGCCAGCAGCTTAGTCAGGGGGAACAATGAGCAGTTCTTC	CASSLVRGNNEQFF
TRBD1	TRBV10-3	-	16	TRBJ2-3	TGTGCCATCAGTGAGTCCAGGGGGCTCCACACAGATACGCAGTATTTT	CAISESRGLHTDTQYF
-	TRBV6-1	-	15	TRBJ2-1	TGTGCCAGCAGTGAAGCAGGGGGGGATTACAATGAGCAGTTCTTC	CASSEAGGDYNEQFF
-	TRBV30	-	15	TRBJ2-6	TGTGCCTGGAGTGGGGCGGCGTCTGGGGCCAACGGCCTGACTTTC	CAWSGAASGANGLTF
TRBD2	TRBV18	-	15	TRBJ2-1	TGTGCCAGCTCACCACCGGGACTAGCGGGGAATGAGCAGTTCTTC	CASSPPGLAGNEQFF
-	TRBV30	once	14	TRBJ2-5	TGTGCCTGGAGCCTCTCGACTAGTGGTGAGACCCAGTACTTC	CAWSLSTSGETQYF
TRBD2	TRBV19	-	16	TRBJ2-1	TGTGCCAGTAGTGTTATAGCGGGGGCCAACTACAATGAGCAGTTCTTC	CASSVIAGANYNEQFF
-	TRBV4-1	-	15	TRBJ2-1	TGCGCCAGCAGCCATAAGAACGGGATTTACAATGAGCAGTTCTTC	CASSHKNGIYNEQFF